A single sample gave rise to the 29 T cell receptor beta chains below, sequenced in a study of cytomegalovirus exposure and HLA in healthy donors. The repertoire was sequenced with immunoSEQ multiplex PCR; TCRdb's copy has only in-frame clones and lacks some. The data hold some 90,000 clones, with about 90% observed a single time. The source material was PBMCs. These receptors all stem from a man between 18 and 35 years old in good health and CMV-seropositive.

The CDR3 DNA sequence: TGTGCCAGCAGCCCGCTTGGGCCGGGAGGGCCCCAGCATTTT. Translation gives CASSPLGPGGPQHF. The V and J genes are TRBV7-6 and TRBJ1-5; no firm D call. Per germline, CDR1 SGHVS and CDR2 FNYEAQ. The CDR3 extends over 14 amino acids. V lost 5 bases and J 9 bases, leaving 17 bases between the germline ends.

The chain joins TRBV5-3 to TRBJ1-5; 7 positions agree with TRBD1. TRBV5-3 is labeled an ORF, and its function is uncertain. The CDR3 has 13 residues. Trimming took 2 bases from V and 5 from J; bases not matched to a gene: 1. The CDR3 is CARSFDRDQPQHF. The CDR3 bases are TGTGCCAGAAGCTTCGACAGGGATCAGCCCCAGCATTTT.

The chain couples TRBV6-1 to TRBJ2-2, with 12 bases that match TRBD1. The length of the CDR3 is 16 residues. The trim removed 4 bases at V and 4 bases at J, leaving 4 bases unmatched. Germline values: CDR1 MNHNS, CDR2 SASEGT. CDR3 sequence: CASSARDRGLTGELFF. The CDR3 DNA reads TGTGCCAGCAGTGCTAGGGACAGGGGGCTCACCGGGGAGCTGTTTTTT.

The J gene is TRBJ1-5, the V gene TRBV28; 8 nucleotides align to TRBD1. J lost 0 bases, V lost 9 bases, and 7 bases had no gene match. Germline V lookup: CDR1 MDHEN, CDR2 SYDVKM. The CDR3 is made up of 15 amino acids. CDR3 DNA: TGTGCCAGTAAGACAGGGGACTATAGCAATCAGCCCCAGCATTTT. Translating it yields CASKTGDYSNQPQHF.

This sequence joins TRBV7-2 and TRBJ2-5; TRBD1 aligns across 8 bases. CDR1 is SGHTA and CDR2 is FQGNSA in the germline V gene. The CDR3 is made up of 12 amino acids. With V trimmed by 5 bases and J by 7 bases, 3 bases remained unmatched. The CDR3 loop reads CASSIGQGTQYF. The DNA of the CDR3 is TGTGCCAGCAGCATCGGACAGGGGACCCAGTACTTC.

The chain has TRBV5-1 and TRBJ2-2; D remains unclear. V was cut by 0 bases and J by 0 bases, with 15 bases left in between. The germline V gene has CDR1 SGHRS and CDR2 YFSETQ. This CDR3 contains 18 residues. Here the CDR3 DNA reads TGCGCCAGCAGCTTGGGAGATCTCGATCTCGCGAACACCGGGGAGCTGTTTTTT. This sequence encodes CASSLGDLDLANTGELFF.

The chain has TRBV2 and TRBJ2-5, with 9 bases matching TRBD2. Germline CDR1 is SNHLY and CDR2 is FYNNEI. V lost 1 base to trimming and J lost 1 base; unmatched junction nucleotides: 1. The CDR3 length is 15 residues. The CDR3 protein is CASSEGLAVQETQYF. The CDR3 DNA reads as TGTGCCAGCAGTGAAGGACTAGCGGTCCAAGAGACCCAGTACTTC.

This sequence joins TRBV10-2 and TRBJ2-2; TRBD1 agrees at 8 bases. The CDR3 is 13 residues long. V shed 6 bases, J shed 7 bases, and the junction held 4 bases outside the gene matches. CDR1 and CDR2 (germline): WSHSY, SAAADI. The CDR3 reads CASRGQGLGELFF. For the CDR3, the DNA is TGCGCCAGCAGAGGACAGGGACTCGGGGAGCTGTTTTTT.

The J gene is TRBJ2-7, the V gene TRBV11-2; TRBD2 might be the D (6 bases). Germline V lookup: CDR1 SGHAT, CDR2 FQNNGV. There are 16 residues in the CDR3. Trimming cost V 5 bases and J 1 base, with 18 bases left between them. This chain's CDR3 is CASSTAVSGTSYEQYF. The CDR3 DNA follows: TGTGCCAGCAGCACGGCGGTGTCAGGGACTTCCTACGAGCAGTACTTC. Using reference TRBV11-2 and TRBJ2-7 for the parts outside the CDR3, the full variable domain is EAGVAQSPRYKIIEKRQSVAFWCNPISGHATLYWYQQILGQGPKLLIQFQNNGVVDDSQLPKDRFSAERLKGVDSTLKIQPAKLEDSAVYLCASSTAVSGTSYEQYFGPGTRLTVT.

The V call is TRBV6-6, the J call TRBJ2-5; D is uncertain. The germline V gene has CDR1 MNHNY and CDR2 SVGAGI (reference sequence). CDR3 size: 12 residues. Trimming took 4 bases from V and 5 from J, leaving 8 bases between them. The CDR3 here is CASSSGGETQYF. The CDR3 DNA follows: TGTGCCAGCAGTTCTGGTGGCGAGACCCAGTACTTC.

CDR3 bases: TGTGCCAGCAGCTCAAATACAGATCAGCCCCAGCATTTT. As protein: CASSSNTDQPQHF. This chain connects TRBV11-2 to TRBJ1-5; D unresolved. Deletions cut 4 bases from V and 5 bases from J, with 9 bases between. The CDR3 has 13 residues. CDR1 SGHAT and CDR2 FQNNGV come from the germline V gene.

The chain couples TRBV25-1 to TRBJ1-5; TRBD1 is a possible D gene (5 bases). Germline-derived CDR1 and CDR2 are MGHDK and SYGVNS. The CDR3 sequence is 15 residues long. Deletions cut 1 base from V and 6 bases from J, with 13 bases between. In DNA form, the CDR3 reads TGTGCCAGCAGTGAATCAGGGAACCTTGGTCAGCCCCAGCATTTT. Translation gives CASSESGNLGQPQHF.

This chain joins TRBV7-9 and TRBJ1-1; weak D call: TRBD1 (5 bases). The CDR3 is made up of 13 amino acids. V shed 2 bases and J shed 1 base, with 5 bases lying between them. The germline V gene encodes CDR1 SEHNR and CDR2 FQNEAQ (reference sequence). CDR3 nucleotides: TGTGCCAGCAGCTTACAGGGGAACACTGAAGCTTTCTTT. Its translation is CASSLQGNTEAFF.

The chain is built from TRBV5-8 and TRBJ1-1, with D perhaps TRBD1 (5 bases). The CDR3 spans 13 residues. CDR1 is SGHTS, CDR2 YDEGEE, per germline. V dropped 6 bases and J dropped 0 bases, with 9 bases sitting between them. The CDR3 loop reads CASKRQMNTEAFF. The DNA for the CDR3 is TGTGCCAGCAAAAGACAGATGAACACTGAAGCTTTCTTT. Complete variable domain (other parts from reference TRBV5-8 and TRBJ1-1): EAGVTQSPTHLIKTRGQQATLRCSPISGHTSVYWYQQALGLGLQFLLWYDEGEERNRGNFPPRFSGRQFPNYSSELNVNALELEDSALYLCASKRQMNTEAFFGQGTRLTVV.

The rearrangement joins TRBV19 to TRBJ2-6, with 10 positions matching TRBD1. There are 18 residues in the CDR3. Trimming cost V 1 base and J 0 bases; bases outside gene matches: 3. CDR1 and CDR2 from the germline V gene are LNHDA and SQIVND (reference sequence). DNA for the CDR3: TGTGCCAGTAGTATAGTCTGGGACAGGGGCTCTGGGGCCAACGTCCTGACTTTC. Protein sequence: CASSIVWDRGSGANVLTF.

V gene TRBV19 combines with J gene TRBJ1-5, with 9 bases aligning to TRBD1. Germline-derived CDR1 and CDR2 are LNHDA and SQIVND (reference sequence). The CDR3 has 16 amino acids. Trimming at V came to 0 bases and at J to 3 bases, leaving 3 bases not matched to a gene. This CDR3 is CASSIDRDRDNQPQHF. CDR3 sequence (DNA): TGTGCCAGTAGTATAGACCGGGACAGGGACAATCAGCCCCAGCATTTT. The whole variable domain, remainder taken from reference TRBV19 and TRBJ1-5, is DGGITQSPKYLFRKEGQNVTLSCEQNLNHDAMYWYRQDPGQGLRLIYYSQIVNDFQKGDIAEGYSVSREKKESFPLTVTSAQKNPTAFYLCASSIDRDRDNQPQHFGDGTRLSIL.

The chain is built from TRBV5-1 and TRBJ1-4; maybe TRBD1 (6 bases). The CDR3 has 18 residues. CDR1 is SGHRS and CDR2 is YFSETQ in the germline V gene. The germline V and J ends were trimmed by 6 bases and 7 bases, with 28 bases remaining between them. Here the CDR3 DNA reads TGCGCCAGCAACGACGGGGCAGGGGCCTCCGTTAGGGGTGAAAAACTGTTTTTT. Translating it yields CASNDGAGASVRGEKLFF.

This chain joins TRBV27 and TRBJ1-3, with 10 bases aligning to TRBD1. The V gene end was trimmed by 0 bases and the J gene end by 3 bases; junction bases not matched to a gene: 5. The germline V gene has CDR1 MNHEY and CDR2 SMNVEV (reference sequence). The CDR3 is made up of 17 amino acids. The CDR3: CASSLSRGQGGGNTIYF. The CDR3 DNA follows: TGTGCCAGCAGTTTATCCCGAGGACAGGGGGGTGGAAACACCATATATTTT.

The V gene is TRBV7-3, the J gene TRBJ2-5; 10 bases agree with TRBD1. CDR3 length: 15 residues. CDR1 is SGHTA and CDR2 is FQGTGA in the germline V gene. Trimming at V came to 0 bases and at J to 5 bases, leaving 3 bases not matched to a gene. The CDR3 loop is CASSLTPGQGETQYF. CDR3 nucleotide sequence: TGTGCCAGCAGCTTAACGCCGGGACAGGGGGAGACCCAGTACTTC.

The V call is TRBV10-3, the J call TRBJ2-7, with 10 bases aligning to TRBD1. This CDR3 contains 14 residues. J gave up 3 bases and V 5 bases, and 4 bases lay outside the gene matches. Germline CDR1 reads ENHRY; CDR2 reads SYGVKD. CDR3 sequence reads: CAISPGQGDYEQYF. Here the CDR3 DNA reads TGTGCCATCAGTCCAGGACAGGGGGACTACGAGCAGTACTTC.

This rearrangement joins TRBV5-6 to TRBJ1-6; TRBD1 might be the D (6 bases). V lost 4 bases, J lost 7 bases, and 12 bases lay in between. CDR1 is SGHDT and CDR2 is YYEEEE in the germline V gene. The CDR3 loop spans 14 amino acids. CDR3 sequence: CASSAGTQNSPLHF. The CDR3 DNA reads TGTGCCAGCAGCGCCGGGACACAGAATTCACCCCTCCACTTT.

This clone has ten or more counts. V and J are TRBV4-1 and TRBJ2-3, with 8 bases fitting TRBD2. The CDR3 extends over 14 amino acids. V was pared by 3 bases and J by 2 bases, with 1 base of the junction left unmatched. In germline, CDR1 is MGHRA, CDR2 YSYEKL. Here the CDR3 reads CASSQRGATDTQYF. The CDR3 DNA is TGCGCCAGCAGCCAGCGGGGGGCCACAGATACGCAGTATTTT.

This clone was recorded many times. This sequence joins TRBV4-2 and TRBJ2-7; 8 positions agree with TRBD1. CDR1 and CDR2 from the germline V gene are LGHNA and YNFKEQ. The CDR3 contains 17 residues. The V segment lost 0 bases and the J segment 2 bases; nucleotides outside the gene matches: 9. CDR3 sequence: CASSQDAAGQAAYEQYF. In DNA, the CDR3 is TGTGCCAGCAGCCAAGATGCGGCGGGACAGGCGGCCTACGAGCAGTACTTC.

The V call is TRBV18, the J call TRBJ2-1; D unresolved. Germline CDR1 is KGHSH and CDR2 is LQKENI. The CDR3 loop spans 14 amino acids. V was trimmed by 1 base and J by 2 bases, leaving 6 bases between them. The CDR3 DNA reads TGTGCCAGCTCACCACGGCAGGCCTACAATGAGCAGTTCTTC. Translating it yields CASSPRQAYNEQFF. Looking up the rest from reference TRBV18 and TRBJ2-1 gives the full variable domain: NAGVMQNPRHLVRRRGQEARLRCSPMKGHSHVYWYRQLPEEGLKFMVYLQKENIIDESGMPKERFSAEFPKEGPSILRIQQVVRGDSAAYFCASSPRQAYNEQFFGPGTRLTVL.

In its sample, this clone was seen a few times. J is TRBJ2-7 and V is TRBV28; D possibly corresponds to TRBD2 (5 bases). V was pared by 3 bases and J by 3 bases, with 9 bases between. This CDR3 has 13 residues. In germline, CDR1 is MDHEN, CDR2 SYDVKM. The CDR3 region has the DNA TGTGCCAGCAGTTTGGGAGAATACTACGAGCAGTACTTC. Translation gives CASSLGEYYEQYF.

The chain carries TRBV19 and TRBJ2-7; TRBD1 agrees at 11 bases. V shed 9 bases, J shed 2 bases, and the junction held 18 bases outside the gene matches. CDR3 length: 18 residues. Germline V lookup: CDR1 LNHDA, CDR2 SQIVND (reference sequence). The CDR3 DNA follows: TGTGCCAGCAGTCTCAAGGGGGTTGGGGGACAGGGGGCCTACGAGCAGTACTTC. Its protein product is CASSLKGVGGQGAYEQYF. The full variable domain, rest sourced from reference TRBV19 and TRBJ2-7, is DGGITQSPKYLFRKEGQNVTLSCEQNLNHDAMYWYRQDPGQGLRLIYYSQIVNDFQKGDIAEGYSVSREKKESFPLTVTSAQKNPTAFYLCASSLKGVGGQGAYEQYFGPGTRLTVT.

The genes are TRBV28 and TRBJ1-2; D perhaps matches TRBD1 (5 bases). The CDR3 runs 14 residues. Per the germline V gene, CDR1 is MDHEN and CDR2 is SYDVKM. Trimming pared 5 bases from V and 1 base from J, leaving 11 bases between. CDR3 sequence reads: CASSVQAVNYGYTF. The CDR3 DNA follows: TGTGCCAGCAGTGTACAGGCTGTTAACTATGGCTACACCTTC.

This clone was seen just once. The genes are TRBV6-5 and TRBJ2-1, with D tentatively TRBD1 (5 bases). The germline CDR1 and CDR2 sequences are MNHEY and SVGAGI. There are 13 residues in the CDR3. V was shortened by 2 bases and J by 8 bases, with 10 bases between the two germline ends. The CDR3, as DNA: TGTGCCAGCAGTTACGATTTCAGGGATGAGCAGTTCTTC. Translated, it gives CASSYDFRDEQFF.

The chain is built from TRBV7-9 and TRBJ1-2, with TRBD1 matching over 7 bases. The CDR3 consists of 16 residues. After removal of 6 bases from V and 2 bases from J, the junction contained 12 bases not matched to a gene. Looked up from germline, CDR1 is SEHNR and CDR2 is FQNEAQ (reference sequence). The CDR3 loop reads CASRGSRTGNNYGYTF. CDR3 DNA sequence: TGTGCCAGCAGAGGAAGTCGGACAGGAAACAACTATGGCTACACCTTC.